This record looks at one TCR beta chain sequence and its context. The record originates from a study of blood T cell repertoires in COVID-19. At the level of the study: Sites across the United States, Italy and Spain contributed samples from acute and convalescent COVID-19.

Under the authors' procedure: Nucleated cell counts were estimated from reference gene primer amplification. Measured with immunoSEQ multiplex PCR; TCRdb has only the in-frame clones, and not every one. That table gives V, J and clone size, and the DNA gave D and trimming. The table shows roughly 100,000 clones, with approximately 87% occurring only once. The clonotype originates from a woman in her twenties or thirties with acute or convalescent COVID-19. What was sequenced was peripheral blood.

Here the CDR3 DNA reads TGTGCCAGCAGCCCCCAGGGGGACACTGAAGCTTTCTTT. Its protein is CASSPQGDTEAFF. V and J are TRBV7-9 and TRBJ1-1, with TRBD1 identical over 7 bases. The V and J ends lost 5 bases and 3 bases, in that order; junction bases with no gene match: 3. The CDR3 length is 13 residues. Germline CDR1 SEHNR, CDR2 FQNEAQ (reference sequence).